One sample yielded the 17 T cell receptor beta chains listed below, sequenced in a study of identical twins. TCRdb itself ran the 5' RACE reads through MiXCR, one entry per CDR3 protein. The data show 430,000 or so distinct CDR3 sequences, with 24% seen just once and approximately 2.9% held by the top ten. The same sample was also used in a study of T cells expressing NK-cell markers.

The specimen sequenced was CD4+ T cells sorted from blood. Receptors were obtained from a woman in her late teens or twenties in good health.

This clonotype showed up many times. In DNA form, the CDR3 reads TGTGCCAGCAGCCAAAGAAAGAGCAATGAGCAGTTCTTC. Amino acid sequence: CASSQRKSNEQFF. The chain carries TRBV14 and TRBJ2-1; D not certain. V was shortened by 2 bases and J by 6 bases, with 8 bases between the two germline ends. Germline V gene lookup returns CDR1 SGHDN and CDR2 FVKESK. This CDR3 contains 13 residues.

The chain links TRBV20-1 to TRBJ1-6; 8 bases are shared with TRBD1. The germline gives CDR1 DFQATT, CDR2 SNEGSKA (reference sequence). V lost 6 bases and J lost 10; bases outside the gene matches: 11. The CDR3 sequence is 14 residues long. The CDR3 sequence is CSARQGPEGSPLHF. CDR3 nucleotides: TGCAGTGCCCGACAGGGGCCCGAGGGATCACCCCTCCACTTT.

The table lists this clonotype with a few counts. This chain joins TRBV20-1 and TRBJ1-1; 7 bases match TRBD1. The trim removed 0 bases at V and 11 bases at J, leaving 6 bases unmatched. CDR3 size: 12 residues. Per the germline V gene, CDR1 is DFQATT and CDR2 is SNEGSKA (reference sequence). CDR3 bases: TGCAGTGCTAGAGATCAGGGGGGTATTGCTTTCTTT. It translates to CSARDQGGIAFF.

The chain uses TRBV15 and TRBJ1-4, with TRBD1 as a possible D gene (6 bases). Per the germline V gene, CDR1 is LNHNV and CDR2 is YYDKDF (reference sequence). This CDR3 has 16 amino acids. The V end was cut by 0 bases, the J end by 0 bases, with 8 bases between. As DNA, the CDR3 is TGTGCCACCAGCAGAGAAAAGGGGGCAACTAATGAAAAACTGTTTTTT. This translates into CATSREKGATNEKLFF.

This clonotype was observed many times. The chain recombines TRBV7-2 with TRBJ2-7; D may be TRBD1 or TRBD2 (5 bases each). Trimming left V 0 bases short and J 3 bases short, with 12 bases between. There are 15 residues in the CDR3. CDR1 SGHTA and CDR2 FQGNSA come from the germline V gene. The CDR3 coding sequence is TGTGCCAGCAGCTTAGCAATCGGGACGGACTACGAGCAGTACTTC. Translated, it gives CASSLAIGTDYEQYF.

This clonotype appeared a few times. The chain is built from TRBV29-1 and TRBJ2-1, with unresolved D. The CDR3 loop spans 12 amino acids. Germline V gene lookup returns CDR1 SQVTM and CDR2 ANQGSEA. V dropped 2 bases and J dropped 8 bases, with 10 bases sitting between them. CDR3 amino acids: CSVESLDYEQFF. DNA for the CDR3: TGCAGCGTTGAAAGTCTGGATTATGAGCAGTTCTTC.

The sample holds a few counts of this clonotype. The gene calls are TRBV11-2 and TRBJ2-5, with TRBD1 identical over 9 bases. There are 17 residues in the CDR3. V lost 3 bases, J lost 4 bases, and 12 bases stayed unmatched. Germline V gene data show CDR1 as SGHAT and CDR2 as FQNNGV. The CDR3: CASSFDWTGEERETQYF. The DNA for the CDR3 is TGTGCCAGCAGCTTCGACTGGACAGGGGAAGAGAGAGAGACCCAGTACTTC. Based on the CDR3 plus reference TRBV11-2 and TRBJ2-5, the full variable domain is EAGVAQSPRYKIIEKRQSVAFWCNPISGHATLYWYQQILGQGPKLLIQFQNNGVVDDSQLPKDRFSAERLKGVDSTLKIQPAKLEDSAVYLCASSFDWTGEERETQYFGPGTRLLVL.

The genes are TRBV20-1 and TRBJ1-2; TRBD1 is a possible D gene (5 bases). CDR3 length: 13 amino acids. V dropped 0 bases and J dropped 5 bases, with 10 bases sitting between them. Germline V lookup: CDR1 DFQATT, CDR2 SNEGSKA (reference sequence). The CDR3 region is CSARDDGGYGYTF. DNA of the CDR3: TGCAGTGCTAGAGATGATGGGGGTTATGGCTACACCTTC.

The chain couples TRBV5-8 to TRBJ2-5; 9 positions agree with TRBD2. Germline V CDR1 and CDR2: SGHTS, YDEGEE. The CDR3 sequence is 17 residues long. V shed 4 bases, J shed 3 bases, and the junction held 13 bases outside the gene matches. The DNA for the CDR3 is TGTGCCAGCAGCCCAGGTACTAAGACTAGCGGAGAAGAGACCCAGTACTTC. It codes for CASSPGTKTSGEETQYF.

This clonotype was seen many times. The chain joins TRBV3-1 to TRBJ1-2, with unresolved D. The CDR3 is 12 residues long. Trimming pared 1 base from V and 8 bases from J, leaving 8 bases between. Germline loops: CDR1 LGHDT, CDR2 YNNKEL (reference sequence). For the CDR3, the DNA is TGTGCCAGCAGCCAAGGTCAAGGGGGCTACACCTTC. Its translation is CASSQGQGGYTF.

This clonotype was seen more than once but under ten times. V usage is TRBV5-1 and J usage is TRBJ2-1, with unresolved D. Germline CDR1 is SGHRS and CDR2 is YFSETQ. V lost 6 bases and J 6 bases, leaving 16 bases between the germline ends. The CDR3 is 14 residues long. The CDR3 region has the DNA TGCGCCAGCACTTTCGAGCCCCAGTTCAATGAGCAGTTCTTC. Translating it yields CASTFEPQFNEQFF.

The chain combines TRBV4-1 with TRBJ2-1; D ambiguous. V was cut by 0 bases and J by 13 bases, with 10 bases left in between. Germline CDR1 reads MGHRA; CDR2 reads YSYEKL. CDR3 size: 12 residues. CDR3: CASSQDRWNQFF. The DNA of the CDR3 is TGCGCCAGCAGCCAAGATCGCTGGAATCAGTTCTTC.

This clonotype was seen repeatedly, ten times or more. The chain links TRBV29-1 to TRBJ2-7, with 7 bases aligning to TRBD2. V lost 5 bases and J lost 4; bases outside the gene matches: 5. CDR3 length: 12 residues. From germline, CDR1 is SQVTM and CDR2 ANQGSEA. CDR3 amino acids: CSVRGGKYEQYF. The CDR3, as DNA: TGCAGCGTTCGGGGAGGGAAATACGAGCAGTACTTC.

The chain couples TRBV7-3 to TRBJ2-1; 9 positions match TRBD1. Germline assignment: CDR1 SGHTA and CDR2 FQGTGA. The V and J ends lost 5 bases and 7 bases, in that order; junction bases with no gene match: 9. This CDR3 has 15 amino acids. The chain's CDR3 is CASSPHTGGRNEQFF. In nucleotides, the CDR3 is TGTGCCAGCAGCCCGCATACAGGGGGCCGAAATGAGCAGTTCTTC.

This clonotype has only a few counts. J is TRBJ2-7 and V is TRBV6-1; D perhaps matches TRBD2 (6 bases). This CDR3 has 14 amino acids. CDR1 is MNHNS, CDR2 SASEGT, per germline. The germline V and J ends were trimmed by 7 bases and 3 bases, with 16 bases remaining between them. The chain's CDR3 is CASTPGLRSYEQYF. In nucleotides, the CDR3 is TGTGCCAGCACCCCGGGACTTCGGAGCTACGAGCAGTACTTC.

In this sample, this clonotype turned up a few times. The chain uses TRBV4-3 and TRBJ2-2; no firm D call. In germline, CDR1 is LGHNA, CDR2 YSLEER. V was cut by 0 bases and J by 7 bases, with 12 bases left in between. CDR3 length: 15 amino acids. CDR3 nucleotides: TGCGCCAGCAGCCAAGAAACGAGGTTTAACGGGGAGCTGTTTTTT. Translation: CASSQETRFNGELFF.

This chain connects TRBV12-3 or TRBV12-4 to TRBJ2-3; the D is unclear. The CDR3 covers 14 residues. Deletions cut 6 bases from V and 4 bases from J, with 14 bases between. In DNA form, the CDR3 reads TGTGCCAGCAGCCCAGGAGATGTTTCAGATACGCAGTATTTT. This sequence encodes CASSPGDVSDTQYF.